This TCR beta chain was sequenced during a study of beta chain features in type 1 diabetes. Expressed TCRB transcripts were sequenced, since all the RNA that had been isolated was reverse transcribed. Clones were sequenced by immunoSEQ multiplex PCR, and TCRdb holds only the in-frame ones, with some missing. The table includes 900,000 or so clones, under 20% detected once. Using CD45RO/CCR7/CD25/CD127/CD95/CD27, CD4+ naive, central memory, regulatory and stem cell-like memory cells were sorted. The CDR3 extends over 12 amino acids. Germline V gene sequence: CDR1 MNHEY, CDR2 SMNVEV (reference sequence). V was pared by 3 bases and J by 5 bases, with 8 bases between.

Sequences were obtained from naive CD4+ T cells from blood. The chain combines TRBV27 with TRBJ2-7, with D unclear. The receptor was derived from a woman younger than 35 in good health. CDR3 amino acids: CASSFTVDEQYF. CDR3 nucleotide sequence: TGTGCCAGCAGTTTTACAGTGGACGAGCAGTACTTC.